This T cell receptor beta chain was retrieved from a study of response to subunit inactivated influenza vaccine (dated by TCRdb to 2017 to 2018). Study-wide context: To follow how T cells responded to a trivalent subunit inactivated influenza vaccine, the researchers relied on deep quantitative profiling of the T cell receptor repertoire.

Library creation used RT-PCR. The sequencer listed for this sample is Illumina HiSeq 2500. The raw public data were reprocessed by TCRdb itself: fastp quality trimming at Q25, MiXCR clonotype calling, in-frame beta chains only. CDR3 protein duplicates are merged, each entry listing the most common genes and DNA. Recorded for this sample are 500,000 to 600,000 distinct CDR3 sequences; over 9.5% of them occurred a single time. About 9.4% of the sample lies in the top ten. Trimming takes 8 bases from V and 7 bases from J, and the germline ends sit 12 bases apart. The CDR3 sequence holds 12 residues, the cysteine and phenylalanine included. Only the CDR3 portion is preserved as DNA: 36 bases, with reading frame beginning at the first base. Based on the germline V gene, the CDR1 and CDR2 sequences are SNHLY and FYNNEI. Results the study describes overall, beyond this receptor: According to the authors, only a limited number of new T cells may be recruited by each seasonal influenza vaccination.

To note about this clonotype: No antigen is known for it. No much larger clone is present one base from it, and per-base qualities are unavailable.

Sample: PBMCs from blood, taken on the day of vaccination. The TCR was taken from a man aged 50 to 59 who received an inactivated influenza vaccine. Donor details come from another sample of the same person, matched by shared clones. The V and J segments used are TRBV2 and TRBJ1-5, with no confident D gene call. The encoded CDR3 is CASGYMNQPQHF. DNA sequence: TGTGCCAGCGGATACATGAACCAGCCCCAGCATTTT.